The 23 T cell receptor beta chains in this list originate from one sample, sequenced in a study of sequential checkpoint blockade in melanoma. Libraries were prepared by immunoSEQ multiplex PCR; TCRdb keeps only in-frame clonotypes and omits some of them. The repertoire holds around 9,100 clones, with 50% to 70% as singletons. Noted treatment: randomized to nivolumab then ipilimumab (arm A) or the reverse (arm B). Sequenced here: CD8+ T cells sorted from blood (inferred from file names), sampled from a patient given nivolumab and ipilimumab in sequence. The source of these receptors is a human donor with melanoma.

The chain uses TRBV29-1 and TRBJ1-3; possibly TRBD1 for D (6 bases). The CDR3 covers 16 residues. Germline assignment: CDR1 SQVTM and CDR2 ANQGSEA. The V and J ends lost 1 base and 0 bases respectively, with 13 bases between them. The CDR3 DNA sequence: TGCAGCGTTGAAGGAGAGGGGGGGAGCTCTGGAAACACCATATATTTT. This encodes CSVEGEGGSSGNTIYF.

This clone came up a few times. Written as DNA, the CDR3 is TGTGCCAGCAGCTCCGGACAGGCGAGCGAGCAGTACTTC. Translating gives CASSSGQASEQYF. V gene TRBV11-3 combines with J gene TRBJ2-7; 7 positions match TRBD1. The CDR3 loop spans 13 amino acids. Germline-derived CDR1 and CDR2 are SGHNT and YENEEA. V gave up 4 bases and J gave up 6 bases; unmatched junction bases: 6.

This chain joins TRBV4-3 and TRBJ2-7, with TRBD1 matching over 9 bases. The CDR3 loop spans 14 amino acids. The V gene end was trimmed by 2 bases and the J gene end by 4 bases; junction bases not matched to a gene: 3. The germline gives CDR1 LGHNA, CDR2 YSLEER. The CDR3 loop is CASSQQGTGYEQYF. The DNA for the CDR3 is TGCGCCAGCAGCCAACAAGGGACAGGGTACGAGCAGTACTTC.

This clone has more than one count but fewer than ten. The J gene is TRBJ1-6, the V gene TRBV5-4; 11 positions match TRBD1. CDR1 and CDR2 (germline): SGHNT, YYREEE (reference sequence). The trim removed 4 bases at V and 6 bases at J, leaving 6 bases unmatched. The CDR3 is made up of 16 amino acids. CDR3 amino acids: CASSPWTGGSNSPLHF. The CDR3 DNA reads TGTGCCAGCAGCCCTTGGACAGGGGGCTCTAATTCACCCCTCCACTTT.

The rearrangement joins TRBV6-6 to TRBJ2-5; 10 bases are a match to TRBD2. The CDR3 is 16 amino acids. The germline V gene has CDR1 MNHNY and CDR2 SVGAGI (reference sequence). V lost 4 bases and J lost 4; bases outside the gene matches: 9. Here the CDR3 reads CASSSEAGGQLETQYF. As DNA, the CDR3 is TGTGCCAGCAGTTCTGAAGCGGGGGGGCAATTAGAGACCCAGTACTTC.

In its sample, this clone was seen a few times. The chain recombines TRBV4-1 with TRBJ2-7, with a possible D match to TRBD2 (5 bases). V was clipped by 10 bases and J by 2 bases, with 27 bases between them. Per the germline V gene, CDR1 is MGHRA and CDR2 is YSYEKL. This CDR3 is 17 amino acids long. CDR3 sequence (DNA): TGCGCCACCTCATCTGGTCCGGGGTCGAGCCCCCCCTACGAGCAGTACTTC. Protein: CATSSGPGSSPPYEQYF.

For this clone: The sample holds other DNA sequences that translate to the same CDR3. The chain uses TRBV2 and TRBJ1-2; possibly TRBD1 for D (6 bases). Trimming stripped 0 bases from V and 4 bases from J, with 15 bases between. This CDR3 contains 16 residues. CDR1 is SNHLY and CDR2 is FYNNEI in the germline V gene. CDR3 nucleotides: TGTGCCAGCAGTGAAGCGCTTGGGGGCAGGGGCTATGGCTACACCTTC. Protein sequence: CASSEALGGRGYGYTF.

The V call is TRBV7-9, the J call TRBJ1-2; 7 bases are shared with TRBD1. The CDR3 contains 16 residues. The junction had 12 bases not matched to a gene; V was cut back by 1 base and J by 7 bases. CDR1 SEHNR and CDR2 FQNEAQ come from the germline V gene (reference sequence). The CDR3 coding sequence is TGTGCCAGCAGCTTAGGAACAGGGGTCCCCCTTGGTGGCTACACCTTC. It specifies CASSLGTGVPLGGYTF.

This clone has ten or more counts. Mismatch with germline at one junction end may stem from a read error. The rearrangement links TRBV5-3 to TRBJ1-2; the match to TRBD1 covers 8 bases. TRBV5-3 is recorded as an ORF, its role being uncertain. CDR3 length: 14 amino acids. CDR3 residues: CASSSGTGHYGYTF. The CDR3 nucleotides read TGTGCCAGCAGCTCAGGGACAGGCCACTATGGCTACACCTTC.

This clone was picked up a small number of times. V and J are TRBV5-1 and TRBJ2-7; D remains unclear. CDR3 size: 15 residues. CDR1 SGHRS and CDR2 YFSETQ come from the germline V gene. The V end lost 3 bases, the J end lost 6 bases, and 19 bases lay between the germline ends. The CDR3 reads CASSSLAKPFLEQYF. CDR3 coding DNA: TGCGCCAGCAGCTCGCTTGCAAAGCCTTTCCTCGAGCAGTACTTC.

This chain's CDR3 is CASSAGTEAYNEQFF. In nucleotides, the CDR3 is TGTGCCAGCAGCGCCGGGACAGAGGCCTACAATGAGCAGTTCTTC. This rearrangement joins TRBV5-6 to TRBJ2-1, with TRBD1 matching over 7 bases. After removal of 4 bases from V and 2 bases from J, the junction contained 6 bases not matched to a gene. Germline CDR1 is SGHDT and CDR2 is YYEEEE. The CDR3 extends over 15 amino acids.

This clone has more than one count but fewer than ten. The chain joins TRBV13 to TRBJ2-1, with 10 bases identical to TRBD2. The CDR3 is 16 residues long. The V segment lost 1 base and the J segment 7 bases; nucleotides outside the gene matches: 7. Germline V lookup: CDR1 PRHDT, CDR2 FYEKMQ (reference sequence). The CDR3 sequence: CASSLVGSGGNNEQFF. The CDR3 DNA sequence: TGTGCCAGCAGCTTAGTCGGTAGCGGGGGGAATAATGAGCAGTTCTTC. Based on the CDR3 plus reference TRBV13 and TRBJ2-1, the full variable domain is AAGVIQSPRHLIKEKRETATLKCYPIPRHDTVYWYQQGPGQDPQFLISFYEKMQSDKGSIPDRFSAQQFSDYHSELNMSSLELGDSALYFCASSLVGSGGNNEQFFGPGTRLTVL.

About this clone itself: This same CDR3 is encoded by further DNA sequences in the sample. The V gene is TRBV6-1, the J gene TRBJ1-2; D is ambiguous. Germline V gives CDR1 MNHNS, CDR2 SASEGT. The CDR3 has 15 residues. Trimming took 0 bases from V and 4 from J, leaving 12 bases between them. CDR3 DNA sequence: TGTGCCAGCAGTGAAGCGGTACAAGGGAGCTATGGCTACACCTTC. As protein: CASSEAVQGSYGYTF.

The rearrangement joins TRBV19 to TRBJ1-5, with D perhaps TRBD1 (6 bases). V lost 3 bases to trimming and J lost 1 base, with 10 bases between them. The CDR3 consists of 15 residues. Germline CDR1 is LNHDA and CDR2 is SQIVND (reference sequence). CDR3 bases: TGTGCCAGTAGTATTGAGGGGGAAAGCAATCAGCCCCAGCATTTT. Protein product: CASSIEGESNQPQHF.

This clone has a handful of counts. The gene calls are TRBV5-1 and TRBJ2-6, with D possibly TRBD2 on 5 matching bases. Germline V gene lookup returns CDR1 SGHRS and CDR2 YFSETQ. Trimming took 6 bases from V and 2 from J, leaving 12 bases between them. The CDR3 consists of 15 residues. The CDR3 nucleotides read TGCGCCAGCACGTATACGGGGACTGGGGCCAACGTCCTGACTTTC. Encoded protein: CASTYTGTGANVLTF.

There are many counts of this clone. This sequence joins TRBV7-8 and TRBJ2-7; TRBD2 agrees at 7 bases. The junction had 8 bases not matched to a gene; V was cut back by 6 bases and J by 0 bases. Per the germline V gene, CDR1 is SGHVS and CDR2 is FQNEAQ. The CDR3 consists of 15 residues. CDR3 nucleotides: TGTGCCAGCAGTTCCACGGCTAGCGGCTCCTACGAGCAGTACTTC. Amino acid sequence: CASSSTASGSYEQYF.

This clone qualifies as medium-sized. CDR3 nucleotides: TGCGCCAGCAGTCAATCAACATCCAGGTCGAACTATGGCTACACCTTC. This encodes CASSQSTSRSNYGYTF. The chain employs TRBV23-1 and TRBJ1-2; the D is unclear. TRBV23-1 qualifies as an ORF whose function is uncertain. Deletions cut 0 bases from V and 2 bases from J, with 13 bases between. The CDR3 covers 16 residues.

This chain joins TRBV4-3 and TRBJ2-3; 10 nucleotides agree with TRBD2. Trimming cost V 2 bases and J 6 bases; bases outside gene matches: 5. Germline V gives CDR1 LGHNA, CDR2 YSLEER. The CDR3 spans 15 residues. This chain's CDR3 is CASSQLAGGGDTQYF. The CDR3 DNA reads TGCGCCAGCAGCCAATTAGCGGGGGGAGGGGATACGCAGTATTTT.

The chain recombines TRBV9 with TRBJ2-5; 9 nucleotides match TRBD1. The end of the DNA is better explained by TRBJ2-7, so the J call may be wrong. Germline V gives CDR1 SGDLS, CDR2 YYNGEE. The CDR3 has 14 amino acids. CDR3 nucleotide sequence: TGTGCCAGCAGCAGACAGGGGGTCTCCTACGAGCAGTACTTC. It codes for CASSRQGVSYEQYF.

This rearrangement joins TRBV6-6 to TRBJ2-7, with D tentatively TRBD2 (5 bases). V was cut by 3 bases and J by 4 bases, with 13 bases left in between. This CDR3 comprises 14 residues. Germline CDR1 MNHNY, CDR2 SVGAGI (reference sequence). For the CDR3, the DNA is TGTGCCAGCAGTTATTACGGGAAGCTATACGAGCAGTACTTC. The encoded protein is CASSYYGKLYEQYF.

This rearrangement joins TRBV5-1 to TRBJ2-1; 7 bases are a match to TRBD1. The germline gives CDR1 SGHRS, CDR2 YFSETQ. J was trimmed by 3 bases and V by 3 bases; bases with no gene match: 6. This CDR3 is 15 amino acids long. The CDR3 sequence is CASSWIAGGYNEQFF. The CDR3 region has the DNA TGCGCCAGCAGCTGGATTGCAGGGGGCTACAATGAGCAGTTCTTC.

The V gene is TRBV4-1, the J gene TRBJ1-2; 8 bases are shared with TRBD1. This CDR3 has 15 amino acids. Germline lookup yields CDR1 MGHRA and CDR2 YSYEKL. V gave up 4 bases and J gave up 4 bases; unmatched junction bases: 8. Here the CDR3 DNA reads TGCGCCAGCAGCCGACAGGACGACAGGGGCTATGGCTACACCTTC. Its protein is CASSRQDDRGYGYTF.

A word on this clone: Germline and junction disagree at one end, which may indicate a read error. The J gene is TRBJ2-7, the V gene TRBV10-3; 9 bases are a match to TRBD2. The CDR3 spans 15 residues. Per germline, CDR1 ENHRY and CDR2 SYGVKD. The CDR3 reads CASSYTAGGFYEQYF. For the CDR3, the DNA is TGTGCCAGCAGTTATACCGCGGGGGGGTTCTACGAGCAGTACTTC.